This TCR beta chain was obtained from a study of T cell therapy after organ transplantation. Study observations and caveats: Lower pretherapy CD8 clonality went with larger post-therapy fold change.

Only a few counts were recorded for this clone. As yet, its antigen is unknown. This table comes from immunoSEQ multiplex PCR, and its TCRdb copy is limited to in-frame clones, with some not included. The sample contains 20,000 or so clones, about four fifths of which appear only once. The CDR3 contains 13 residues. Germline V CDR1 and CDR2: LNHDA, SQIVND (reference sequence). Trimming cost V 6 bases and J 4 bases, with 12 bases left between them. Regarding time point: 4-8 weeks after completion of therapy. The input for sequencing was CD8+ T cells from blood, taken after autologous CMV-specific T cell therapy. V and J are TRBV19 and TRBJ1-1, with TRBD1 as a possible D gene (6 bases). The clonotype comes from a human patient who had received a solid organ transplant and had CMV disease. Certain T cells may be donor cells from the graft. CDR3: CASRISGATEAFF. Written as DNA, the CDR3 is TGTGCCAGTAGGATATCAGGGGCCACTGAAGCTTTCTTT.